The clone carrying this TCR beta chain was counted a few times. Its antigen is undetermined. The data belong to a study of blood T cells in healthy people across ages. The use of a sample-barcoded 5' primer and a J-beta primer mix characterized a second PCR of 7 to 11 cycles. MiXCR was run by TCRdb on the 5' RACE reads, yielding one entry per CDR3 protein. This sample has roughly 2 million distinct CDR3 sequences, with just under 50% found just once. Germline CDR1 reads SQVTM; CDR2 reads ANQGSEA. The CDR3 loop spans 14 amino acids. J lost 5 bases, V lost 4 bases, and 5 bases had no gene match. General study results and limits: There were more naive CD4+ cells and higher diversity in long-lived donors than in aged donors. Naive T cell percentage strongly correlated with TCR beta diversity.

Sequencing was carried out using blood. This rearrangement joins TRBV29-1 to TRBJ2-2; the match to TRBD1 covers 9 bases. The origin of this receptor is a woman in her forties in good health. The CDR3 DNA reads as TGCAGCGTTGGGGGGACAGGGAAAACCGGGGAGCTGTTTTTT. Translating it yields CSVGGTGKTGELFF.